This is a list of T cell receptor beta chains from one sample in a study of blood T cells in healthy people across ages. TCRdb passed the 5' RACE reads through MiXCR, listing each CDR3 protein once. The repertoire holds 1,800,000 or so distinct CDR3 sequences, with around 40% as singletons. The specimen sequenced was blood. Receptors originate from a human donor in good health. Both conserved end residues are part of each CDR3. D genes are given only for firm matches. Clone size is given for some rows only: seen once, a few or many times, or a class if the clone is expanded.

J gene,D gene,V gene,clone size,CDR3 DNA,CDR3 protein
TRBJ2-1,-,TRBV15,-,TGTGCCACCAGCAGAGATTTCTACAATGAGCAGTTCTTC,CATSRDFYNEQFF
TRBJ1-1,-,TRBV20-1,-,TGCAGTGCTAGAGATCATGGGGGAACCGATGAAGCTTTCTTT,CSARDHGGTDEAFF
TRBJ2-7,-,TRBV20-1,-,TGCAGTGCTAGACCGACCGATTACGAGCAGTACTTC,CSARPTDYEQYF
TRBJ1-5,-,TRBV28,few,TGTGCCAGCAGTTTATTTAGCGGCAGTATGGCGAGCAATCAGCCCCAGCATTTT,CASSLFSGSMASNQPQHF
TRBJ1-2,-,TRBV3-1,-,TGTGCCAGCAGCCAAGATAGGCAGGGCAGGGGCTACACCTTC,CASSQDRQGRGYTF
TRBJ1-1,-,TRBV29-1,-,TGCAGCGTTGAATGGGAACAGAGAACTAAAGCTTTCTTT,CSVEWEQRTKAFF
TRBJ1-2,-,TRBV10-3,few,TGTGCCATCAGTGAACTCACGGATAACTATGGCTACACCTTC,CAISELTDNYGYTF
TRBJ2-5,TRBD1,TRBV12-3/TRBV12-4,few,TGTGCCAGCAGTTTAAAGGGGGCTCTGGAGACCCAGTACTTC,CASSLKGALETQYF
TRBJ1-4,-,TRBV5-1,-,TGCGCCAGCAGCCCCGTCTTAAGGGGTGAAAAACTGTTTTTT,CASSPVLRGEKLFF
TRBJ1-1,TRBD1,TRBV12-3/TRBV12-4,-,TGTGCCAGCAGTTTTATCTCTAGGACAGGGCTTTTATCCCTATCGAACACTGAAGCTTTCTTT,CASSFISRTGLLSLSNTEAFF
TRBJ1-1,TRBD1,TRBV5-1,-,TGCGCCAGCAGCTTGGACGGACAGGGGGGGACAACTTTCTTT,CASSLDGQGGTTFF
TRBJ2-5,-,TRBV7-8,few,TGTGCCAGCAGCTTAGATTCTCGGGCCGGACAAGAGACCCAGTACTTC,CASSLDSRAGQETQYF
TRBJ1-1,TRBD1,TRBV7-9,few,TGTGCCAGCAGGGTGACAGGGGAGGGCACTGAAGCTTTCTTT,CASRVTGEGTEAFF
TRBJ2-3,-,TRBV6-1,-,TGTGCCAGCACTACGGGGTTCACAGATACACAGTATTTT,CASTTGFTDTQYF
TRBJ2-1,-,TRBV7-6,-,TGTGCCAGCAGCTTGGGCATTGCTGAGCAGTTCTTC,CASSLGIAEQFF
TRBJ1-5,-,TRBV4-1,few,TGCGCCAGCAGCCAAGTTGGAAGAATCAAGCCCCAGCATTTT,CASSQVGRIKPQHF
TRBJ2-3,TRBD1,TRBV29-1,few,TGCAGCGTTGTGACAGGGGGTAGCACAGATACGCAGTATTTT,CSVVTGGSTDTQYF
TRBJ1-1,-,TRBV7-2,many,TGTGCCAGCAGCTTAAACAGCAACACTGAAGCTTTCTTT,CASSLNSNTEAFF
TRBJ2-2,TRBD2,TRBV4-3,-,TGCGCCAGCAGCCAAGATCCAGCAGGCGGGGGGGCTTCCGGGGAGCTGTTTTTT,CASSQDPAGGGASGELFF
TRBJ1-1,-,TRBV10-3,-,TGTGCCATCAGGAAAGGGGAGGGAAAGACTGAAGCTTTCTTT,CAIRKGEGKTEAFF
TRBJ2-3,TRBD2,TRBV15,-,TGTGCCACCAGCAGAGGCGGGGGTGGCACAGATACGCAGTATTTT,CATSRGGGGTDTQYF
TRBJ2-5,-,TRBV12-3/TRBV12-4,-,TGTGCCAGCAGCTCCGACAGGTTTGATGTCGAGACCCAGTACTTC,CASSSDRFDVETQYF
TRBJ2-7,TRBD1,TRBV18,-,TGTGCCAGCTCACCACGACAGGGGGACTACGAGCAGTACTTC,CASSPRQGDYEQYF
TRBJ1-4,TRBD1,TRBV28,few,TGTGCCAGCAGACAGGGGGGAACTAATGAAAAACTGTTTTTT,CASRQGGTNEKLFF
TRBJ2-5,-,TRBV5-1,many,TGTGCCAGCAGCTTTTCTGGGACACAAGAGACCCAGTACTTC,CASSFSGTQETQYF
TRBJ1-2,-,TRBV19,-,TGTGCCAGTAGTACCCCGGGGAAGTATGGCTACACCTTC,CASSTPGKYGYTF
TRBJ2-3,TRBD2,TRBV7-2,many,TGTGCCAGCAGCCCGAGACTAGCGGCGGATACGCAGTATTTT,CASSPRLAADTQYF
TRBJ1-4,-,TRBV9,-,TGTGCCAGCAGCGTTACCGGGACGGAAAAACTGTTTTTT,CASSVTGTEKLFF
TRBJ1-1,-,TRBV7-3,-,TGTGCCAGCAGCTCCCTAGGTATGAACACTGAAGTTTTCTTT,CASSSLGMNTEVFF
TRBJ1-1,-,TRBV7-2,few,TGTGCCAGCAGCTTAGAGTGGGCCCGAAAGGCTTTCTTT,CASSLEWARKAFF
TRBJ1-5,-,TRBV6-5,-,TGTGCCAGCAGTTACGGCAGCCATCAGCCCCAGCATTTT,CASSYGSHQPQHF
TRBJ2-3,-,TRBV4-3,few,TGCGCCAGCAGCCAAGGACGCCGCGCAGATACGCAGTATTTT,CASSQGRRADTQYF
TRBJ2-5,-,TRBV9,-,TGTGCCAGCAGCGTAGAGGGGGGCCTAGGCCATGGGGAGACCCAGTACTTC,CASSVEGGLGHGETQYF
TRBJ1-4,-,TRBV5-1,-,TGCGCCAGCAGCCCCACCACAGGGACGGCTAATGAAAAACTGTTTTTT,CASSPTTGTANEKLFF
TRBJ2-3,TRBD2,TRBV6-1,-,TGTGCCAGCAGAAACCGGGGGGATAACACAGATACGCAGTATTTT,CASRNRGDNTDTQYF
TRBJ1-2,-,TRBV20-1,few,TGCAGTGCAAGTCGGCAGGGGACCCCCTACGGCTACACCTTC,CSASRQGTPYGYTF
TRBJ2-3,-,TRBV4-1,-,TGCGCCAGCAGCCATGGGGGGGCCCCCTCAGATACGCAGTATTTT,CASSHGGAPSDTQYF
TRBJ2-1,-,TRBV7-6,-,TGTGCCAGCAGCTTAGACCTTGCCAGGAGCTCCTACAATGAGCAGTACTTT,CASSLDLARSSYNEQYF
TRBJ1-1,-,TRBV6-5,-,TGTGCCAGCAGTCAATCCCCAGGGAACACTGAAGCTTTCTTT,CASSQSPGNTEAFF
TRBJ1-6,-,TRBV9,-,TGTGCCAGCAGCTCCCCACTCTCACCCCTCCACTTT,CASSSPLSPLHF
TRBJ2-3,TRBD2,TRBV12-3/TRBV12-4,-,TGTGCCAGCAGTTTATCGTGGGCTAGCGGGGGGGGGAGCACAGATACGCAGTATTTT,CASSLSWASGGGSTDTQYF
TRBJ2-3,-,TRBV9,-,TGTGCCAGCAGCGTAGATTCGGGATCAGATACGCAGTATTTT,CASSVDSGSDTQYF
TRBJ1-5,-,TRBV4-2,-,TGTGCCAGCAGCCAAGATCTTGTCCCCAGGGATAATCAGCCCCAGCATTTT,CASSQDLVPRDNQPQHF
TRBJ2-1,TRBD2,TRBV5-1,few,TGCGCCAGCAGCTTGGGTTGGCCGGGGGGCTACAATGAGCAGTTCTTC,CASSLGWPGGYNEQFF
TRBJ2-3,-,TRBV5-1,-,TGCGCCAGCGCCCTTACGGGTTCTAGCACAGATACGCAGTATTTT,CASALTGSSTDTQYF
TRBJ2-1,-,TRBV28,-,TGTGCCAGCAGCCCGACAGCAATTGGGATCGATGAGCAGTTCTTC,CASSPTAIGIDEQFF
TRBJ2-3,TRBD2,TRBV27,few,TGTGCCAGCAGTTCACTAGCGGGGGGGCTACAAGATACGCAGTATTTT,CASSSLAGGLQDTQYF
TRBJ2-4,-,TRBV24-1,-,TGTGCCGCCAGTTTGAACATTCAGTACTTC,CAASLNIQYF
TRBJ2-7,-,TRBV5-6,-,TGTGCCAGCAGCAACACCGGGAGCAGATACGAGCAGTACTTC,CASSNTGSRYEQYF
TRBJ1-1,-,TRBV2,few,TGTGCCAGCATAACGAACCAGAACACTGAAGCTTTCTTT,CASITNQNTEAFF
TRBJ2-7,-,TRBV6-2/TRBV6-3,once,TGTGCCAGCAGGTCTGTCCTGGATTACTACGAGCAGTACTTC,CASRSVLDYYEQYF
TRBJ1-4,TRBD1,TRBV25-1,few,TGTGCCAGCAGTGAATCAGGACAGGGTATGGCTAATGAAAAACTGTTTTTT,CASSESGQGMANEKLFF
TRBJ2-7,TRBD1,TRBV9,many,TGTGCCAGCCAGCGGACAGGGGGAACTTCCGAGCAGTACTTC,CASQRTGGTSEQYF
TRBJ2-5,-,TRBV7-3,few,TGTGCCAGCAGCACCGGACAGGAGGGGACCCAGTACTTC,CASSTGQEGTQYF
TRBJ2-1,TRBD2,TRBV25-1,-,TGTGCCAGCAGTGAATATTTCGTGGGGACTAGCGGGGCCAATGAGCAGTTCTTC,CASSEYFVGTSGANEQFF